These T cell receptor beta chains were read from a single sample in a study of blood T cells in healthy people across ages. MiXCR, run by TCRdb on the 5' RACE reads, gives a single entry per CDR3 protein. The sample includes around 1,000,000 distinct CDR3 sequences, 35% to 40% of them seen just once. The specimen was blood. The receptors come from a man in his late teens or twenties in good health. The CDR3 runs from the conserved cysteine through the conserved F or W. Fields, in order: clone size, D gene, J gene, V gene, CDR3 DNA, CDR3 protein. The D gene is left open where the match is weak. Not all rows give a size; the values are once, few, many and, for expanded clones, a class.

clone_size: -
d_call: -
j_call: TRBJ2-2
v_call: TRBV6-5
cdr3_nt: TGTGCCTGCAGTTATGGGAACACCGGGGAGCTGTTTTTT
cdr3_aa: CACSYGNTGELFF

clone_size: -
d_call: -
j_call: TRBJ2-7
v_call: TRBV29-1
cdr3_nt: TGCAGCGTTGAAGGACAAGGCGTCTACGAGCAGTACTTC
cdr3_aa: CSVEGQGVYEQYF

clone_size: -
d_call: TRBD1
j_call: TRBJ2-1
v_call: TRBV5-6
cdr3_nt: TGTGCCAGCAGTGCTTACCAGGGGGCCTACAATGAGCAGTTCTTC
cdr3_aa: CASSAYQGAYNEQFF

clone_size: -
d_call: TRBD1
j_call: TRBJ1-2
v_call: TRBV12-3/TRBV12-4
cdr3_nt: TGTGCCAGCAGTTTGGCCGACAGGGGATCTGTGGGCTACACCTTC
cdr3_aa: CASSLADRGSVGYTF

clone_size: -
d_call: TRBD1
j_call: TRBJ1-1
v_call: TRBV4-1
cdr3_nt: TGCGCCAGCAGCCACGGACAGGGGCGGAACACTGAAGCTTTCTTT
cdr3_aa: CASSHGQGRNTEAFF

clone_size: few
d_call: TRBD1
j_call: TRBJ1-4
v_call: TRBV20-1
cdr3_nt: TGCAGTGCTTTCAACCTACAGGGGTCTAATGAAAAACTGTTTTTT
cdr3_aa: CSAFNLQGSNEKLFF

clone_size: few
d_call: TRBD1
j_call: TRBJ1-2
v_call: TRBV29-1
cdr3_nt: TGCAGCGTTCCGACAGGGAATGGCTACACCTTC
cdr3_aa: CSVPTGNGYTF

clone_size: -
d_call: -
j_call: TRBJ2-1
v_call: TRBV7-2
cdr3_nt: TGTGCCAGCAGCCCCGGACGTGGACAACTAGCCAAAAACATTCAGTTCTTC
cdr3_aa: CASSPGRGQLAKNIQFF

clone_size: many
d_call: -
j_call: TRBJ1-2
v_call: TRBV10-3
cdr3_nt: TGTGCCATCAGTGATTCTGGCCCCTATGGCTACACCTTC
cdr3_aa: CAISDSGPYGYTF

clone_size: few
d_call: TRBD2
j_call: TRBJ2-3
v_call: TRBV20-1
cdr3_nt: TGCAGTGCTAGAGTACTAGCGGGGGGAGTTGGAGATACGCAGTATTTT
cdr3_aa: CSARVLAGGVGDTQYF

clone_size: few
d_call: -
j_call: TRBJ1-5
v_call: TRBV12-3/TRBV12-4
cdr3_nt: TGTGCCAGCAGTTTAAACGGACAGAATAGCAATCAGCCCCAGCATTTT
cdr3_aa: CASSLNGQNSNQPQHF

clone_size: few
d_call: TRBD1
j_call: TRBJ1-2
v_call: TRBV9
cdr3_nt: TGTGCCAGCAGCGTAGTAGACAGGGACTATGGCTACACCTTC
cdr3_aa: CASSVVDRDYGYTF

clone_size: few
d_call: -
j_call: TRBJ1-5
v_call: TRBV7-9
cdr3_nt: TGTGCCAGCAGCTTAGGCATAGCAGGCGATCAGCCCCAGCATTTT
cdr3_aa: CASSLGIAGDQPQHF

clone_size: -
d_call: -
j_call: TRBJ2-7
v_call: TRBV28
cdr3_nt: TGTGCCAGCAGTTTATATGGCAGCTACGGGCAGTACTTC
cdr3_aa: CASSLYGSYGQYF

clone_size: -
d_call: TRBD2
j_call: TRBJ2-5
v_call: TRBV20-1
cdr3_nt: TGCAGTACTAGAGATGAGGGCGGGGGAAAGACCCAGTACTTC
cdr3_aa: CSTRDEGGGKTQYF

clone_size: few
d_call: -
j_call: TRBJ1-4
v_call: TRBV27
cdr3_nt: TGTGCCAGCAGTTTCAGGCTGAAGAATGAAAAACTGTTTTTT
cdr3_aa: CASSFRLKNEKLFF